This record looks at one TCR beta chain sequence and its context. CDR3 length equals 15 residues. Germline V lookup: CDR1 MNHEY, CDR2 SVGAGI. The V end was cut by 2 bases, the J end by 3 bases, with 13 bases between. The source of the sample is a study of blood T cell repertoires in COVID-19. Profiling relied on immunoSEQ multiplex PCR, and the TCRdb table lists in-frame clones only, not all of them. This sample has approximately 310,000 clones; around 87% occur once, and the top ten carry 7.8%. The source material was peripheral blood. This sequence was found in a woman aged 45-65 years who had recovered from COVID-19. This rearrangement joins TRBV6-5 to TRBJ1-2, with D possibly TRBD1 on 5 matching bases. The CDR3 DNA reads as TGTGCCAGCAGTTACAACCGGGACTTTTACTATGGCTACACCTTC. This translates into CASSYNRDFYYGYTF.